This is a list of T cell receptor beta chains from one sample in a study of regulatory T cells in long-lasting Graves disease. TCRdb used MiXCR to reprocess the multiplex PCR reads, holding one entry per CDR3 protein. Of about 360,000 distinct CDR3 sequences listed, 15% to 20% were seen once; the top ten hold 20% to 25%. These same data were also listed under a study on T cells in Graves' hyperthyroidism and ophthalmopathy.

The sequencing used peripheral blood mononuclear cells (PBMCs), collected at new diagnosis, from a patient treated with antithyroid drugs. These receptors were obtained from a woman aged 18-35 years with Graves disease. CDR3s include the opening cysteine and the closing phenylalanine or tryptophan. The order of the fields is clone size, V gene, D gene, J gene, CDR3 protein, CDR3 DNA. A D gene is named only where the DNA matches it firmly. The size field is filled for only some rows; it gives once, few, many or a size class.

clone_size: few
v_call: TRBV28
d_call: -
j_call: TRBJ1-2
cdr3_aa: CASSLGASRGYTF
cdr3_nt: TGTGCCAGCAGTTTAGGGGCCTCGCGGGGCTACACCTTC

clone_size: -
v_call: TRBV9
d_call: -
j_call: TRBJ2-5
cdr3_aa: CASSVGGRGETQYF
cdr3_nt: TGTGCCAGCAGCGTAGGGGGCAGGGGCGAGACCCAGTACTTC

clone_size: -
v_call: TRBV6-5
d_call: -
j_call: TRBJ1-1
cdr3_aa: CASSYYGGRTEAFF
cdr3_nt: TGTGCCAGCAGTTATTATGGGGGGAGAACTGAAGCTTTCTTT

clone_size: -
v_call: TRBV10-2
d_call: TRBD1
j_call: TRBJ2-2
cdr3_aa: CASRSTGTGGTGELFF
cdr3_nt: TGCGCCAGCAGATCAACCGGGACAGGGGGCACCGGGGAGCTGTTTTTT

clone_size: many
v_call: TRBV12-3/TRBV12-4
d_call: -
j_call: TRBJ2-7
cdr3_aa: CASSSATGFGSYEQYF
cdr3_nt: TGTGCCAGCAGTTCAGCGACAGGATTCGGGTCCTACGAGCAGTACTTC

clone_size: many
v_call: TRBV20-1
d_call: TRBD2
j_call: TRBJ2-3
cdr3_aa: CSAETLAGGVTDTQYF
cdr3_nt: TGCAGTGCTGAAACCTTAGCGGGAGGGGTAACAGATACGCAGTATTTT

clone_size: -
v_call: TRBV11-2
d_call: -
j_call: TRBJ2-1
cdr3_aa: CASSPGGGGNEQFF
cdr3_nt: TGTGCCAGCAGCCCAGGGGGGGGCGGCAATGAGCAGTTCTTC

clone_size: -
v_call: TRBV20-1
d_call: -
j_call: TRBJ2-3
cdr3_aa: CSAARGGATDTQYF
cdr3_nt: TGCAGTGCCGCTAGGGGGGGGGCCACAGATACGCAGTATTTT

clone_size: -
v_call: TRBV19
d_call: -
j_call: TRBJ1-1
cdr3_aa: CASSKTTPPGTEAFF
cdr3_nt: TGTGCCAGTAGTAAAACAACACCACCTGGGACTGAAGCTTTCTTT

clone_size: many
v_call: TRBV10-1
d_call: -
j_call: TRBJ1-2
cdr3_aa: CASSGDRNYGYTF
cdr3_nt: TGTGCCAGCAGCGGTGACAGAAACTATGGCTACACCTTC

clone_size: many
v_call: TRBV19
d_call: TRBD1
j_call: TRBJ1-1
cdr3_aa: CASSTGQGGGTEAFF
cdr3_nt: TGTGCCAGTAGTACGGGACAGGGGGGTGGCACTGAAGCTTTCTTT

clone_size: -
v_call: TRBV24-1
d_call: -
j_call: TRBJ2-1
cdr3_aa: CAIDPRDTLEKLYNEQFF
cdr3_nt: TGTGCCATAGACCCCCGGGACACCCTTGAAAAACTTTACAATGAGCAGTTCTTC

clone_size: -
v_call: TRBV7-9
d_call: -
j_call: TRBJ2-1
cdr3_aa: CASSSNRDVGRVGGSYNEQFF
cdr3_nt: TGTGCCAGCAGCTCTAACCGGGACGTCGGGCGGGTTGGGGGGTCCTACAATGAGCAGTTCTTC

clone_size: few
v_call: TRBV15
d_call: -
j_call: TRBJ2-7
cdr3_aa: CATSGDSYEQYF
cdr3_nt: TGTGCCACCAGCGGAGACTCCTACGAGCAGTACTTC

clone_size: many
v_call: TRBV2
d_call: TRBD2
j_call: TRBJ2-1
cdr3_aa: CASSLLAGGGDEQFF
cdr3_nt: TGTGCCAGCAGCCTCCTAGCGGGAGGGGGGGATGAGCAGTTCTTC

clone_size: many
v_call: TRBV12-3/TRBV12-4
d_call: -
j_call: TRBJ2-1
cdr3_aa: CASSLGQRTFSSYNEQFF
cdr3_nt: TGTGCCAGCAGTTTAGGACAGAGGACCTTCAGCTCCTACAATGAGCAGTTCTTC

clone_size: -
v_call: TRBV5-6
d_call: -
j_call: TRBJ1-1
cdr3_aa: CASSDTGTTEAFF
cdr3_nt: TGTGCCAGCAGTGATACAGGGACCACTGAAGCTTTCTTT

clone_size: many
v_call: TRBV13
d_call: -
j_call: TRBJ2-5
cdr3_aa: CASSPPLGTEGTQETQYF
cdr3_nt: TGTGCCAGCAGCCCCCCTCTAGGGACGGAGGGAACACAAGAGACCCAGTACTTC

clone_size: -
v_call: TRBV6-1
d_call: -
j_call: TRBJ1-3
cdr3_aa: CASRARSSGNTIYF
cdr3_nt: TGTGCCAGCAGAGCCAGGAGCTCTGGAAACACCATATATTTT

clone_size: few
v_call: TRBV6-1
d_call: -
j_call: TRBJ2-4
cdr3_aa: CASSLKNIQYF
cdr3_nt: TGTGCCAGCAGTCTCAAAAACATTCAGTACTTC

clone_size: many
v_call: TRBV2
d_call: -
j_call: TRBJ1-2
cdr3_aa: CASSVTETAPHGYTF
cdr3_nt: TGTGCCAGCAGTGTTACTGAGACAGCGCCTCATGGCTACACCTTC

clone_size: few
v_call: TRBV29-1
d_call: -
j_call: TRBJ2-3
cdr3_aa: CSVTRQVPLDTQYF
cdr3_nt: TGCAGCGTTACACGTCAGGTACCCCTGGATACGCAGTATTTT

clone_size: many
v_call: TRBV4-1
d_call: -
j_call: TRBJ2-7
cdr3_aa: CASSPSQEIDYEQYF
cdr3_nt: TGTGCCAGCAGCCCCAGCCAGGAAATAGACTACGAGCAGTACTTC

clone_size: few
v_call: TRBV12-3/TRBV12-4
d_call: -
j_call: TRBJ2-7
cdr3_aa: CASRTTTTPYEQYF
cdr3_nt: TGTGCCAGCAGAACGACAACCACCCCCTACGAGCAGTACTTC

clone_size: many
v_call: TRBV18
d_call: -
j_call: TRBJ2-7
cdr3_aa: CASSPEDLSSYEQYF
cdr3_nt: TGTGCCAGCTCACCCGAGGACTTGAGCTCCTACGAGCAGTACTTC

clone_size: many
v_call: TRBV2
d_call: -
j_call: TRBJ1-1
cdr3_aa: CASSDEGMEGSTEAFF
cdr3_nt: TGTGCCAGCAGTGACGAGGGGATGGAGGGGAGCACTGAAGCTTTCTTT

clone_size: many
v_call: TRBV2
d_call: TRBD2
j_call: TRBJ2-5
cdr3_aa: CASSGRGGRQETQYF
cdr3_nt: TGTGCCAGCAGTGGGCGGGGGGGACGTCAAGAGACCCAGTACTTC

clone_size: many
v_call: TRBV6-2/TRBV6-3
d_call: -
j_call: TRBJ2-7
cdr3_aa: CASTTLGREQYF
cdr3_nt: TGTGCCAGTACCACTCTGGGCCGCGAGCAGTACTTC

clone_size: -
v_call: TRBV6-1
d_call: TRBD2
j_call: TRBJ2-1
cdr3_aa: CASGLRGTSGPLEFF
cdr3_nt: TGTGCCAGCGGCCTCAGGGGGACTAGCGGGCCTCTGGAGTTCTTC

clone_size: -
v_call: TRBV6-1
d_call: -
j_call: TRBJ2-1
cdr3_aa: CASTLAWGNEQFF
cdr3_nt: TGTGCCAGCACCCTAGCTTGGGGCAATGAGCAGTTCTTC

clone_size: many
v_call: TRBV5-5
d_call: -
j_call: TRBJ2-5
cdr3_aa: CASSLELATFQYF
cdr3_nt: TGTGCCAGCAGCTTGGAGCTAGCTACGTTTCAGTACTTC

clone_size: many
v_call: TRBV4-1
d_call: -
j_call: TRBJ2-1
cdr3_aa: CASSQVGTVYNEQFF
cdr3_nt: TGCGCCAGCAGCCAAGTGGGGACCGTTTACAATGAGCAGTTCTTC

clone_size: -
v_call: TRBV20-1
d_call: TRBD2
j_call: TRBJ2-5
cdr3_aa: CSARDELTMGLAGWLETQYF
cdr3_nt: TGCAGTGCTAGAGATGAATTGACTATGGGACTAGCGGGGTGGTTGGAGACCCAGTACTTC

clone_size: -
v_call: TRBV14
d_call: -
j_call: TRBJ2-1
cdr3_aa: CASSQVGGGPAEQFF
cdr3_nt: TGTGCCAGCAGCCAAGTTGGAGGGGGCCCAGCCGAGCAGTTCTTC

clone_size: many
v_call: TRBV5-1
d_call: -
j_call: TRBJ2-3
cdr3_aa: CASSLAFGEAQYF
cdr3_nt: TGCGCCAGCAGCTTGGCCTTTGGGGAGGCGCAGTATTTT